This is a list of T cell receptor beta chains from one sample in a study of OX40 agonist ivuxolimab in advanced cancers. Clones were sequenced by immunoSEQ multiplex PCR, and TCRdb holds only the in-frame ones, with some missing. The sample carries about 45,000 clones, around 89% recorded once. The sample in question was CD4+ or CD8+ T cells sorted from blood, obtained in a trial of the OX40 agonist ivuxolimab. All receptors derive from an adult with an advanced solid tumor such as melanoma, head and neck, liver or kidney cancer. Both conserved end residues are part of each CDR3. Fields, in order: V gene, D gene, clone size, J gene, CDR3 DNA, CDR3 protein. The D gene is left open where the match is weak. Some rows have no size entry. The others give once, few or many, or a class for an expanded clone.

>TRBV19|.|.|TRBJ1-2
TGTGCCAGTAGTATGGGGGCTAACTATGGCTACACCTTC
CASSMGANYGYTF
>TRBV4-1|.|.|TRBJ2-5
TGCGCCAGCAGCCCTTCAGCCGAGGGCGGGAAGACCCAGTACTTC
CASSPSAEGGKTQYF
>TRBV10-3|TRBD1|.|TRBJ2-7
TGTGCCATCAGGACCGGGACAGCCTCCTACGAGCAGTACTTC
CAIRTGTASYEQYF
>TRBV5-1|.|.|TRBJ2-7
TGCGCCAGCAGCTTGTACTACGAGCAGTACTTC
CASSLYYEQYF
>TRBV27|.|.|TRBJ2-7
TGTGCCAGCAGTTTTGTGCCACCCCACGAGCAGTACTTC
CASSFVPPHEQYF
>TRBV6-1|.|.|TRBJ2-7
TGTGCCAGCAGTGAAGCTGGGGAGGGGGCGTTCTACGAGCAGTACTTC
CASSEAGEGAFYEQYF
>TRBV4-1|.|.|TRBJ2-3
TGCGCCAGCAGCCAAGCTGTAGGAACAGATACGCAGTATTTT
CASSQAVGTDTQYF
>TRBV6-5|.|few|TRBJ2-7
TGTGCCAGCAGTTACCGACAGGCCTACGAGCAGTACTTC
CASSYRQAYEQYF
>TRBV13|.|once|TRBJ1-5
TGTGCCAGCAGCTTAGGGGTGGTGCCGGGGCAGCCCCAGCATTTT
CASSLGVVPGQPQHF
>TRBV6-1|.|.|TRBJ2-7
TGTGCCAGCGGGGCCTCCTACGAGCAGTACTTC
CASGASYEQYF
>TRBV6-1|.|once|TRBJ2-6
TGTGCCAGCAGTGCTCGAAGGGGGGCTAACTCTCGTGGGGCCAACGTCCTGACTTTC
CASSARRGANSRGANVLTF
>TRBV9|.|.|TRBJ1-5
TGTGCCAGCAGTCCCGGTGGGGGGATTGGAAAGCCCCAGCATTTT
CASSPGGGIGKPQHF
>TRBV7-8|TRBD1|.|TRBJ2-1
TGTGCCAGCAGCCCCGGAGACAGGGGCCCCTACAATGAGCAGTTCTTC
CASSPGDRGPYNEQFF